These 30 T cell receptor beta chains came from one sample sequenced in a study of shared T cell receptors in the human thymus. Only in-frame clones appear in the TCRdb table, and some are missing; sequencing was by immunoSEQ multiplex PCR. Of hundreds of thousands of clones listed, over 75% are singletons. These records were also assigned to another study, of human thymus T cells.

Sequenced material: thymocytes. The receptors originated from a boy younger than two with a congenital heart defect.

The CDR3 here is CASSQQGNGNQPQHF. For the CDR3, the DNA is TGTGCCAGCAGCCAGCAGGGTAACGGCAATCAGCCCCAGCATTTT. The rearrangement joins TRBV14 to TRBJ1-5; TRBD1 might be the D (5 bases). Germline V lookup: CDR1 SGHDN, CDR2 FVKESK. V was cut by 3 bases and J by 2 bases, with 11 bases left in between. This CDR3 region has 15 residues.

The chain joins TRBV29-1 to TRBJ1-2; a possible D gene is TRBD1 (6 bases). The CDR3 runs to 11 residues. Per the germline V gene, CDR1 is SQVTM and CDR2 is ANQGSEA. Trimming pared 8 bases from V and 6 bases from J, leaving 13 bases between. CDR3 coding DNA: TGCAGCCCAGGGGCCTGGGATGGCTACACCTTC. This translates into CSPGAWDGYTF. The full variable domain, rest sourced from reference TRBV29-1 and TRBJ1-2, is SAVISQKPSRDICQRGTSLTIQCQVDSQVTMMFWYRQQPGQSLTLIATANQGSEATYESGFVIDKFPISRPNLTFSTLTVSNMSPEDSSIYLCSPGAWDGYTFGSGTRLTVV.

The V and J genes are TRBV5-6 and TRBJ1-5, with 11 bases that match TRBD1. The CDR3 covers 16 residues. Germline V CDR1 and CDR2: SGHDT, YYEEEE. The J segment lost 1 base and the V segment lost 4 bases, leaving 4 bases of the junction unmatched. CDR3 residues: CASSAGQGVSNQPQHF. The CDR3 DNA sequence: TGTGCCAGCAGCGCGGGACAGGGGGTCAGCAATCAGCCCCAGCATTTT. The full variable domain, rest sourced from reference TRBV5-6 and TRBJ1-5, is DAGVTQSPTHLIKTRGQQVTLRCSPKSGHDTVSWYQQALGQGPQFIFQYYEEEERQRGNFPDRFSGHQFPNYSSELNVNALLLGDSALYLCASSAGQGVSNQPQHFGDGTRLSIL.

The chain combines TRBV23-1 with TRBJ2-5; D is unclear. TRBV23-1 is assigned to the ORF class and has an uncertain function. The CDR3 length is 13 residues. V shed 1 base and J shed 5 bases, with 8 bases lying between them. The CDR3, as DNA: TGCGCCAGCAGTCAATGGCCGCGGGAGACCCAGTACTTC. It specifies CASSQWPRETQYF.

In its sample, this clone was seen a few times. The chain is built from TRBV15 and TRBJ1-1; the D is unclear. Germline V gives CDR1 LNHNV, CDR2 YYDKDF (reference sequence). The CDR3 is 13 residues long. V gave up 1 base and J gave up 6 bases, with 9 bases separating them. CDR3 region: CATSRVRLSEAFF. CDR3 DNA sequence: TGTGCCACCAGCAGAGTCCGTCTCTCTGAAGCTTTCTTT. Together with reference TRBV15 and TRBJ1-1, the CDR3 gives the full variable domain: DAMVIQNPRYQVTQFGKPVTLSCSQTLNHNVMYWYQQKSSQAPKLLFHYYDKDFNNEADTPDNFQSRRPNTSFCFLDIRSPGLGDTAMYLCATSRVRLSEAFFGQGTRLTVV.

The chain joins TRBV11-3 to TRBJ2-7; the match to TRBD1 covers 9 bases. The CDR3 runs to 16 residues. V dropped 5 bases and J dropped 5; count of bases not matched to a gene: 13. Germline V lookup: CDR1 SGHNT, CDR2 YENEEA. The CDR3 region has the DNA TGTGCCAGCAGCCCTAGGGACAGGGCTTCAAGGAACGAGCAGTACTTC. This gives the protein CASSPRDRASRNEQYF.

This sequence joins TRBV7-9 and TRBJ2-3; 12 positions match TRBD2. The trim removed 5 bases at V and 6 bases at J, leaving 9 bases unmatched. The CDR3 has 16 amino acids. Per germline, CDR1 SEHNR and CDR2 FQNEAQ (reference sequence). The CDR3 loop reads CASSRRTSGVMDTQYF. CDR3 DNA sequence: TGTGCCAGCAGCCGTAGGACTAGCGGGGTGATGGATACGCAGTATTTT.

The chain links TRBV18 to TRBJ2-1, with 9 bases aligning to TRBD2. Germline CDR1 KGHSH, CDR2 LQKENI. Trimming at V came to 1 base and at J to 9 bases, leaving 4 bases not matched to a gene. The CDR3 is 14 amino acids. The CDR3 DNA reads TGTGCCAGCTCACCACTAGCGGGAGTTAGTGAGCAGTTCTTC. It encodes CASSPLAGVSEQFF.

The V gene is TRBV6-1, the J gene TRBJ2-7, with TRBD1 identical over 9 bases. The CDR3 is 23 residues long. V trimming: 0 bases; J trimming: 2 bases; junction bases outside the gene matches: 26. Germline assignment: CDR1 MNHNS and CDR2 SASEGT. The CDR3 DNA is TGTGCCAGCAGTGAAGCCAATCGTCAGGGGTCCGGGACAGGGAATATGCTCGCCTACGAGCAGTACTTC. Translation: CASSEANRQGSGTGNMLAYEQYF.

This clone was seen a single time. This rearrangement joins TRBV21-1 to TRBJ2-7; the D call in the table, TRBD2, was not verified against the DNA. TRBV21-1 is given as a pseudogene. This CDR3 contains 16 residues. The CDR3 reads CASSKGGLAGSYEQYF. The CDR3 DNA sequence: TGTGCCAGCAGCAAAGGGGGCCTAGCGGGCTCCTACGAGCAGTACTTC.

V usage is TRBV7-9 and J usage is TRBJ1-2; perhaps TRBD1 as D (5 bases). This CDR3 spans 16 amino acids. CDR1 SEHNR and CDR2 FQNEAQ come from the germline V gene (reference sequence). Trimming removed 1 base from V and 6 bases from J, with 18 bases in between. CDR3 DNA: TGTGCCAGCAGCTTAGGCAAGGGGTCTGGGAGGGATGGCTACACCTTC. Its protein is CASSLGKGSGRDGYTF. Full variable domain (outside the CDR3, taken from reference TRBV7-9 and TRBJ1-2): DTGVSQNPRHKITKRGQNVTFRCDPISEHNRLYWYRQTLGQGPEFLTYFQNEAQLEKSRLLSDRFSAERPKGSFSTLEIQRTEQGDSAMYLCASSLGKGSGRDGYTFGSGTRLTVV.

The chain links TRBV7-2 to TRBJ2-1; 7 bases line up with TRBD1. The CDR3 extends over 14 amino acids. Germline CDR1 is SGHTA and CDR2 is FQGNSA. Trimming cost V 0 bases and J 7 bases; bases outside gene matches: 3. CDR3 in amino acids: CASSLAGGRNEQFF. The CDR3 bases are TGTGCCAGCAGCTTAGCAGGGGGCCGGAATGAGCAGTTCTTC.

The chain joins TRBV30 to TRBJ2-1, with 10 bases aligning to TRBD2. Looked up from germline, CDR1 is GTSNPN and CDR2 is SVGIG (reference sequence). CDR3 length: 18 residues. V trimming: 2 bases; J trimming: 0 bases; junction bases outside the gene matches: 10. The CDR3 sequence: CAWSTNSSGSFSYNEQFF. The CDR3 DNA is TGTGCCTGGAGTACAAATTCTAGCGGGAGTTTCTCCTACAATGAGCAGTTCTTC.

This rearrangement joins TRBV7-2 to TRBJ2-3, with D uncertain. Germline CDR1 is SGHTA and CDR2 is FQGNSA. The V end was cut by 2 bases, the J end by 0 bases, with 6 bases between. The CDR3 has 14 residues. The DNA for the CDR3 is TGTGCCAGCAGCTTATTGTCTAGCACAGATACGCAGTATTTT. It codes for CASSLLSSTDTQYF.

This rearrangement joins TRBV7-3 to TRBJ2-5; D is perhaps TRBD1 (5 bases). Trimming pared 6 bases from V and 5 bases from J, leaving 10 bases between. The CDR3 contains 12 residues. Germline V gives CDR1 SGHTA, CDR2 FQGTGA. The CDR3 here is CASRGRAETQYF. CDR3 bases: TGTGCCAGCAGGGGCAGGGCGGAGACCCAGTACTTC.

The chain recombines TRBV4-3 with TRBJ2-1; no reliable D call. Per the germline V gene, CDR1 is LGHNA and CDR2 is YSLEER. This CDR3 spans 16 amino acids. The ends were cut back, 0 bases at V and 11 bases at J, with 20 bases in the middle. CDR3 bases: TGCGCCAGCAGCCAAGATAGGAGTAGTCAGATGGTTAAGCAGTTCTTC. It is translated as CASSQDRSSQMVKQFF.

This chain uses TRBV25-1 with TRBJ1-4, with TRBD1 as a possible D gene (6 bases). Deletions cut 2 bases from V and 4 bases from J, with 8 bases between. The CDR3 has 14 amino acids. Germline CDR1 is MGHDK and CDR2 is SYGVNS. The CDR3 DNA reads as TGTGCCAGCAGTGAACCAGGGGTTAATGAAAAACTGTTTTTT. Translating it yields CASSEPGVNEKLFF. The full variable domain, with the rest looked up from reference TRBV25-1 and TRBJ1-4, is EADIYQTPRYLVIGTGKKITLECSQTMGHDKMYWYQQDPGMELHLIHYSYGVNSTEKGDLSSESTVSRIRTEHFPLTLESARPSHTSQYLCASSEPGVNEKLFFGSGTQLSVL.

Only a few counts were recorded for this clone. The V and J genes are TRBV5-4 and TRBJ2-7, with D maybe TRBD2 (5 bases). This CDR3 spans 16 amino acids. Germline assignment: CDR1 SGHNT and CDR2 YYREEE (reference sequence). Trimming cost V 0 bases and J 3 bases, with 16 bases left between them. The CDR3 nucleotides are TGTGCCAGCAGCTTGGCGTTGGAGGCCCCTGGCTACGAGCAGTACTTC. Protein: CASSLALEAPGYEQYF.

The chain employs TRBV4-3 and TRBJ2-1, with 9 bases lining up with TRBD2. Losses at the gene ends were 2 bases for V and 2 bases for J; bases not matched to a gene: 7. Germline CDR1 is LGHNA and CDR2 is YSLEER. The CDR3 sequence is 17 residues long. The CDR3 protein is CASSQSRLAGTYNEQFF. CDR3 sequence (DNA): TGCGCCAGCAGCCAAAGTAGGCTAGCGGGAACCTACAATGAGCAGTTCTTC.

The rearrangement uses TRBV5-6 and TRBJ2-1; D perhaps matches TRBD2 (5 bases). The CDR3 has 15 amino acids. Trimming took off 3 bases at V and 8 bases at J, with 18 bases between the two ends. The germline V gene encodes CDR1 SGHDT and CDR2 YYEEEE. Written as DNA, the CDR3 is TGTGCCAGCAGCTCGAAGGCGGTCCCGAGGGATGAGCAGTTCTTC. Protein product: CASSSKAVPRDEQFF.

The chain carries TRBV2 and TRBJ2-5; a possible D gene is TRBD2 (5 bases). Germline CDR1 and CDR2: SNHLY and FYNNEI. The germline V and J ends were trimmed by 8 bases and 9 bases, with 25 bases remaining between them. This CDR3 has 15 residues. The CDR3 reads CASEWRRNSRSSQYF. In DNA form, the CDR3 reads TGTGCCAGCGAGTGGCGGAGGAACAGCCGTAGTTCCCAGTACTTC.

This rearrangement joins TRBV6-1 to TRBJ2-1, with a weak D call TRBD2 (6 bases). Trimming pared 1 base from V and 8 bases from J, leaving 12 bases between. The germline V gene encodes CDR1 MNHNS and CDR2 SASEGT. CDR3 length equals 14 residues. The CDR3 DNA is TGTGCCAGCAGTGAAGGGGGGGAGCTGTATGAGCAGTTCTTC. Translated: CASSEGGELYEQFF.

This chain joins TRBV27 and TRBJ2-1; D is uncertain. The CDR3 contains 13 residues. With 10 bases removed from V and 6 bases from J, the gap between germline ends came to 16 bases. CDR1 and CDR2 (germline): MNHEY, SMNVEV (reference sequence). The CDR3 spells CATTYGESNEQFF. The CDR3 DNA reads TGTGCCACTACGTACGGAGAGAGCAATGAGCAGTTCTTC.

The chain joins TRBV13 to TRBJ1-1; 8 bases fit TRBD1. The CDR3 is 16 amino acids. Trimming at V came to 5 bases and at J to 2 bases, leaving 10 bases not matched to a gene. CDR1 and CDR2 (germline): PRHDT, FYEKMQ (reference sequence). The CDR3 loop is CASSPWTGTLNTEAFF. Here the CDR3 DNA reads TGTGCCAGCAGCCCCTGGACAGGGACACTTAACACTGAAGCTTTCTTT.

The chain joins TRBV4-3 to TRBJ2-7, with TRBD1 as a possible D gene (6 bases). The CDR3 length is 16 residues. Germline V gene lookup returns CDR1 LGHNA and CDR2 YSLEER. V was pared by 3 bases and J by 0 bases, with 15 bases between. The CDR3 here is CASSHTPGTSSYEQYF. CDR3 in DNA: TGCGCCAGCAGCCATACACCCGGGACATCCTCCTACGAGCAGTACTTC.

The chain has TRBV27 and TRBJ2-7, with 15 nucleotides matching TRBD2. V lost 5 bases to trimming and J lost 2 bases; unmatched junction nucleotides: 7. Germline CDR1 is MNHEY and CDR2 is SMNVEV (reference sequence). This CDR3 is built from 17 residues. DNA of the CDR3: TGTGCCAGCAGTGGGGGACTAGCGGGAGGAAAGGCCTACGAGCAGTACTTC. This gives the protein CASSGGLAGGKAYEQYF.

This clone turned up a few times. J is TRBJ2-2 and V is TRBV10-3; 14 nucleotides match TRBD2. The V gene end was trimmed by 4 bases and the J gene end by 4 bases; junction bases not matched to a gene: 5. The germline V gene has CDR1 ENHRY and CDR2 SYGVKD. The CDR3 covers 17 residues. CDR3 loop: CAISGTSGRTLTGELFF. CDR3 DNA sequence: TGTGCCATCAGTGGGACTAGCGGGAGGACTCTCACCGGGGAGCTGTTTTTT.

As regards this clone: In the same sample, other DNA sequences code for this CDR3. The chain links TRBV15 to TRBJ2-5; 7 nucleotides match TRBD1. Germline V lookup: CDR1 LNHNV, CDR2 YYDKDF (reference sequence). The CDR3 has 13 amino acids. Germline trimming cut 5 bases from V and 1 base from J; bases unmatched to any gene: 1. This CDR3 reads CATSRDSQETQYF. CDR3 DNA: TGTGCCACCAGCCGGGACAGCCAAGAGACCCAGTACTTC.

V usage is TRBV12-5 and J usage is TRBJ2-7; 9 bases line up with TRBD1. CDR3 length: 14 residues. Germline CDR1 is LGHNT and CDR2 is FRNRAP. V shed 6 bases, J shed 4 bases, and the junction held 7 bases outside the gene matches. CDR3 loop: CASGLQGAGYEQYF. The CDR3 nucleotides are TGTGCTAGTGGGCTACAGGGGGCTGGGTACGAGCAGTACTTC.

This chain links TRBV4-3 with TRBJ2-3; 7 bases are a match to TRBD2. Germline loops: CDR1 LGHNA, CDR2 YSLEER. The CDR3 has 17 amino acids. Trimming took 4 bases from V and 2 from J; bases not matched to a gene: 12. In nucleotides, the CDR3 is TGCGCCAGCAGCCTGAAGTGGGGCGGGAGCACCACAGATACGCAGTATTTT. It codes for CASSLKWGGSTTDTQYF.